This entry lists 29 T cell receptor beta chains sequenced from one sample in a study of blood T cell repertoires in COVID-19. Sequencing used immunoSEQ multiplex PCR; TCRdb keeps in-frame clones, though not all of them. This table holds approximately 220,000 clones, 70% to 90% found once. What was sequenced was PBMCs or T cells enriched from blood (not recorded which). All receptors derive from a woman aged 40 to 50 with acute COVID-19.

V and J are TRBV19 and TRBJ2-3; 10 positions agree with TRBD2. Unmatched junction bases numbered 5, after V lost 5 bases and J lost 0 bases. CDR1 is LNHDA and CDR2 is SQIVND in the germline V gene (reference sequence). This CDR3 is built from 16 residues. In nucleotides, the CDR3 is TGTGCCAGTAGTTGGACTAGCGGACCTAGCACAGATACGCAGTATTTT. Protein: CASSWTSGPSTDTQYF. Full variable domain (missing parts from reference TRBV19 and TRBJ2-3): DGGITQSPKYLFRKEGQNVTLSCEQNLNHDAMYWYRQDPGQGLRLIYYSQIVNDFQKGDIAEGYSVSREKKESFPLTVTSAQKNPTAFYLCASSWTSGPSTDTQYFGPGTRLTVL.

The chain combines TRBV24-1 with TRBJ2-1; D remains ambiguous. Germline assignment: CDR1 KGHDR and CDR2 SFDVKD. The CDR3 is 12 residues long. With 2 bases removed from V and 9 bases from J, the gap between germline ends came to 7 bases. Written as DNA, the CDR3 is TGTGCCACCAGTGATTGGAGCCGTGAGCAGTTCTTC. Amino acid sequence: CATSDWSREQFF.

The V and J genes are TRBV7-6 and TRBJ1-1; D is unresolved. The V and J ends lost 7 bases and 4 bases respectively, with 19 bases between them. Germline CDR1 reads SGHVS; CDR2 reads FNYEAQ. The CDR3 runs 15 residues. The CDR3 loop is CASTQTEGFGTEAFF. Here the CDR3 DNA reads TGTGCCAGCACTCAAACGGAGGGTTTCGGCACTGAAGCTTTCTTT.

V usage is TRBV3-1 (or the pseudogene TRBV3-2) and J usage is TRBJ1-1, with TRBD1 matching over 8 bases. Germline trimming cut 6 bases from V and 6 bases from J; bases unmatched to any gene: 6. Looked up from germline, CDR1 is LGHDT and CDR2 is YNNKEL (reference sequence). CDR3 length equals 13 residues. The CDR3 spells CASRADRASEAFF. The DNA of the CDR3 is TGTGCCAGCAGGGCGGACAGGGCCTCTGAAGCTTTCTTT.

This chain connects TRBV10-3 to TRBJ2-3; tentative D call: TRBD1 (5 bases). Germline V gene sequence: CDR1 ENHRY, CDR2 SYGVKD. CDR3 length: 14 amino acids. V lost 6 bases and J 2 bases, leaving 12 bases between the germline ends. The CDR3 DNA follows: TGTGCCATCAGGGACACGGGTTCCACAGATACGCAGTATTTT. This encodes CAIRDTGSTDTQYF.

The genes are TRBV27 and TRBJ1-3; the D is unclear. This CDR3 has 15 residues. The germline V and J ends were trimmed by 4 bases and 0 bases, with 10 bases remaining between them. The germline CDR1 and CDR2 sequences are MNHEY and SMNVEV (reference sequence). CDR3 protein: CASSWAGSSGNTIYF. The CDR3, as DNA: TGTGCCAGCAGTTGGGCCGGGAGCTCTGGAAACACCATATATTTT.

The V gene is TRBV28, the J gene TRBJ1-5; a possible D gene is TRBD1 (6 bases). The CDR3 covers 16 residues. V dropped 2 bases and J dropped 1 base, with 12 bases sitting between them. Germline CDR1 reads MDHEN; CDR2 reads SYDVKM. CDR3 loop: CASSLQGPGSNQPQHF. CDR3 DNA sequence: TGTGCCAGCAGTTTACAGGGGCCGGGGAGCAATCAGCCCCAGCATTTT.

V gene TRBV28 combines with J gene TRBJ2-5, with 14 positions matching TRBD2. The CDR3 is made up of 16 amino acids. Germline V gene sequence: CDR1 MDHEN, CDR2 SYDVKM. V gave up 6 bases and J gave up 5 bases; unmatched junction bases: 8. CDR3 sequence: CASRFGTSGSQETQYF. Written as DNA, the CDR3 is TGTGCCAGCAGATTCGGGACTAGCGGGAGTCAGGAGACCCAGTACTTC.

This chain links TRBV19 with TRBJ2-3; 8 bases agree with TRBD2. J gave up 0 bases and V 3 bases, and 8 bases lay outside the gene matches. The germline V gene encodes CDR1 LNHDA and CDR2 SQIVND (reference sequence). The CDR3 is 17 amino acids. The CDR3 region is CASSMASGGTSTDTQYF. The CDR3 DNA follows: TGTGCCAGTAGTATGGCCAGCGGGGGTACTAGCACAGATACGCAGTATTTT.

This clone was detected a few times. The chain combines TRBV9 with TRBJ1-3; 9 bases agree with TRBD1. Per the germline V gene, CDR1 is SGDLS and CDR2 is YYNGEE. The CDR3 extends over 19 amino acids. V gave up 2 bases and J gave up 0 bases; unmatched junction bases: 12. CDR3 loop: CASSVETGGLSSSGNTIYF. CDR3 nucleotides: TGTGCCAGCAGCGTGGAAACAGGGGGCCTTTCTTCCTCTGGAAACACCATATATTTT.

The rearrangement joins TRBV11-2 to TRBJ2-5, with D perhaps matching TRBD2 (7 bases). Per the germline V gene, CDR1 is SGHAT and CDR2 is FQNNGV. The ends were cut back, 7 bases at V and 5 bases at J, with 26 bases in the middle. This CDR3 comprises 17 residues. CDR3 DNA sequence: TGTGCCAGCACCCTAGACCGATTTGGGGGGGGCCGGGAGACCCAGTACTTC. As protein: CASTLDRFGGGRETQYF.

This clone was counted between two and nine times. The rearrangement joins TRBV27 to TRBJ1-2; D not certain. The CDR3 has 15 residues. Trimming cost V 3 bases and J 0 bases, with 11 bases left between them. Germline V gene data show CDR1 as MNHEY and CDR2 as SMNVEV (reference sequence). The CDR3 loop reads CASSFGGRSNYGYTF. DNA for the CDR3: TGTGCCAGCAGTTTTGGTGGCAGATCTAACTATGGCTACACCTTC.

The chain uses TRBV5-4 and TRBJ2-1, with D perhaps matching TRBD2 (5 bases). The CDR3 totals 16 residues. V shed 5 bases and J shed 4 bases, with 19 bases lying between them. Germline V gene lookup returns CDR1 SGHNT and CDR2 YYREEE (reference sequence). The CDR3 DNA reads TGTGCCAGCAGTCATGGTGGCGGGCGGCGGTACAATGAGCAGTTCTTC. Translated: CASSHGGGRRYNEQFF.

The gene calls are TRBV19 and TRBJ1-5, with a weak D call TRBD1 (6 bases). This CDR3 contains 16 residues. Germline V gives CDR1 LNHDA, CDR2 SQIVND (reference sequence). Between the trimmed V and J ends, which lost 2 bases and 7 bases, there was a span of 18 bases. The chain's CDR3 is CASSIKPTRGGQPQHF. Here the CDR3 DNA reads TGTGCCAGTAGTATAAAACCCACCAGGGGTGGACAGCCCCAGCATTTT.

V and J are TRBV18 and TRBJ1-3; 7 bases map to TRBD1. The junction had 10 bases not matched to a gene; V was cut back by 2 bases and J by 3 bases. Germline CDR1 reads KGHSH; CDR2 reads LQKENI. This CDR3 has 17 residues. The CDR3 region is CASSPVETGIIGNTIYF. The CDR3 coding sequence is TGTGCCAGCTCACCAGTCGAGACAGGGATAATTGGAAACACCATATATTTT.

The chain has TRBV6-5 and TRBJ2-7; weak D call: TRBD1 (5 bases). This CDR3 comprises 14 residues. The V end lost 2 bases, the J end lost 4 bases, and 12 bases lay between the germline ends. CDR1 is MNHEY and CDR2 is SVGAGI in the germline V gene. The CDR3 loop reads CASSYRTSRYEQYF. For the CDR3, the DNA is TGTGCCAGCAGTTACCGGACATCGCGGTACGAGCAGTACTTC.

This chain uses TRBV5-8 with TRBJ2-5, with 12 bases matching TRBD2. The V gene's germline CDR1 is SGHTS and CDR2 YDEGEE. The V and J ends lost 4 bases and 2 bases, in that order; junction bases with no gene match: 3. The CDR3 covers 15 residues. The CDR3 sequence is CASSRGTSGQETQYF. The CDR3 nucleotides are TGTGCCAGCAGCCGAGGGACTAGCGGGCAAGAGACCCAGTACTTC. The full variable domain, its missing parts supplied by reference TRBV5-8 and TRBJ2-5, is EAGVTQSPTHLIKTRGQQATLRCSPISGHTSVYWYQQALGLGLQFLLWYDEGEERNRGNFPPRFSGRQFPNYSSELNVNALELEDSALYLCASSRGTSGQETQYFGPGTRLLVL.

The J gene is TRBJ1-1, the V gene TRBV28; TRBD1 matches at 7 bases. Germline values: CDR1 MDHEN, CDR2 SYDVKM. V was pared by 5 bases and J by 1 base, with 7 bases of the junction left unmatched. CDR3 length: 15 residues. The CDR3 sequence is CASSGGQLSNTEAFF. CDR3 nucleotides: TGTGCCAGCAGTGGGGGACAGCTTTCGAACACTGAAGCTTTCTTT.

The J gene is TRBJ1-6, the V gene TRBV7-2; 8 bases are shared with TRBD1. Germline V gene sequence: CDR1 SGHTA, CDR2 FQGNSA. The CDR3 has 15 amino acids. The trim removed 2 bases at V and 10 bases at J, leaving 7 bases unmatched. The CDR3: CASSLWGTGGSPLHF. The CDR3 DNA is TGTGCCAGCAGCTTATGGGGGACAGGAGGCTCACCCCTCCACTTT.

The chain joins TRBV7-9 to TRBJ2-7, with 8 positions matching TRBD1. This CDR3 spans 16 amino acids. V was pared by 5 bases and J by 0 bases, with 9 bases of the junction left unmatched. The V gene's germline CDR1 is SEHNR and CDR2 FQNEAQ (reference sequence). In nucleotides, the CDR3 is TGTGCCAGCAGCGGATGGACAGGGTCCAGCTCCTACGAGCAGTACTTC. Translation gives CASSGWTGSSSYEQYF. Full variable domain (missing parts from reference TRBV7-9 and TRBJ2-7): DTGVSQNPRHKITKRGQNVTFRCDPISEHNRLYWYRQTLGQGPEFLTYFQNEAQLEKSRLLSDRFSAERPKGSFSTLEIQRTEQGDSAMYLCASSGWTGSSSYEQYFGPGTRLTVT.

This clone appeared many times. This sample also contains other DNA sequences that code for the same CDR3. J is TRBJ2-2 and V is TRBV18; 11 nucleotides match TRBD1. J gave up 2 bases and V 1 base, and 0 bases lay outside the gene matches. The CDR3 extends over 16 amino acids. CDR1 and CDR2 (germline): KGHSH, LQKENI. CDR3 region: CASSPRTGGNTGELFF. In nucleotides, the CDR3 is TGTGCCAGCTCACCACGGACAGGGGGCAACACCGGGGAGCTGTTTTTT.

The chain is built from TRBV27 and TRBJ2-7, with D possibly TRBD1 on 6 matching bases. Per germline, CDR1 MNHEY and CDR2 SMNVEV (reference sequence). V shed 5 bases and J shed 4 bases, with 12 bases lying between them. The CDR3 runs 13 residues. The CDR3 protein is CASSRDTFYEQYF. Here the CDR3 DNA reads TGTGCCAGCAGTCGGGACACCTTTTACGAGCAGTACTTC.

This clone was observed a few times. This chain links TRBV11-2 with TRBJ2-2; D perhaps matches TRBD1 (6 bases). The V and J ends lost 1 base and 7 bases respectively, with 7 bases between them. The CDR3 has 13 amino acids. CDR1 SGHAT and CDR2 FQNNGV come from the germline V gene. The CDR3 DNA follows: TGTGCCAGCAGCTTAGCCAGGGGCGGGGAGCTGTTTTTT. This codes for CASSLARGGELFF.

This clone showed up just once. For the CDR3, the DNA is TGCAGTGCCAAAACTAGGGAGCAGTTCTTC. Protein: CSAKTREQFF. The chain couples TRBV20-1 to TRBJ2-1; D might be TRBD2 (5 bases). There are 10 residues in the CDR3. CDR1 DFQATT and CDR2 SNEGSKA come from the germline V gene (reference sequence). V was clipped by 6 bases and J by 10 bases, with 10 bases between them.

The chain links TRBV19 to TRBJ1-1; 8 bases are a match to TRBD1. V shed 4 bases and J 4 bases; nucleotides not matched to a gene: 5. The CDR3 spans 14 residues. Germline values: CDR1 LNHDA, CDR2 SQIVND (reference sequence). The CDR3 region is CASSRRTGSTEAFF. In DNA form, the CDR3 reads TGTGCCAGTAGTAGGCGGACAGGGAGCACTGAAGCTTTCTTT.

The chain combines TRBV7-3 with TRBJ2-3, with a tentative D call TRBD2 (5 bases). The CDR3 runs to 15 residues. Trimming took 4 bases from V and 2 from J, leaving 13 bases between them. Germline assignment: CDR1 SGHTA and CDR2 FQGTGA. The CDR3 protein is CASSSLGRATDTQYF. In DNA form, the CDR3 reads TGTGCCAGCAGCTCCCTCGGGCGGGCCACAGATACGCAGTATTTT. The full variable domain, in which reference TRBV7-3 and TRBJ2-3 provide the parts outside the CDR3, is GAGVSQTPSNKVTEKGKYVELRCDPISGHTALYWYRQSLGQGPEFLIYFQGTGAADDSGLPNDRFFAVRPEGSVSTLKIQRTERGDSAVYLCASSSLGRATDTQYFGPGTRLTVL.

V and J are TRBV7-9 and TRBJ2-7; TRBD1 aligns across 9 bases. The CDR3 length is 15 residues. The V gene's germline CDR1 is SEHNR and CDR2 FQNEAQ (reference sequence). V was clipped by 5 bases and J by 6 bases; unmatched bases: 11. CDR3 region: CASSERQGGFSEQYF. CDR3 bases: TGTGCCAGCAGCGAGAGACAGGGGGGGTTTTCCGAGCAGTACTTC.

V usage is TRBV19 and J usage is TRBJ1-6; D remains ambiguous. The CDR3 totals 15 residues. V lost 3 bases and J 7 bases, leaving 13 bases between the germline ends. Germline V lookup: CDR1 LNHDA, CDR2 SQIVND (reference sequence). The CDR3 is CASSISRSANSPLHF. The CDR3 DNA reads TGTGCCAGTAGTATTTCGCGGTCAGCCAATTCACCCCTCCACTTT.

The chain employs TRBV23-1 and TRBJ2-3, with D possibly TRBD1 on 5 matching bases. TRBV23-1 is annotated as an ORF whose role is uncertain. With 5 bases removed from V and 2 bases from J, the gap between germline ends came to 17 bases. The CDR3 contains 16 residues. DNA of the CDR3: TGCGCCAGCAGTTACCCGGACAAGACAATCACAGATACGCAGTATTTT. It specifies CASSYPDKTITDTQYF.